This note documents a single T cell receptor beta chain sequence. Trimming at V came to 6 bases and at J to 7 bases, leaving 9 bases not matched to a gene. The CDR3 consists of 15 residues. CDR1 is LNHDA, CDR2 SQIVND, per germline (reference sequence). In assigning cohorts, the study relied on participant-reported clinical history. Among Cohort 3 donors, those recovered had two negative PCRs, clearance, or symptom resolution. Data came from immunoSEQ multiplex PCR; TCRdb stores just in-frame clones and leaves some out. This repertoire shows around 140,000 clones, 80% to 90% found once; its top ten account for 11%. This sample is drawn from a study of blood T cell repertoires in COVID-19.

Sample: PBMCs or T cells enriched from blood (not recorded which). The V call is TRBV19, the J call TRBJ1-6; TRBD1 matches 7 bases. This receptor was identified in a man in his 60s who had recovered from COVID-19. CDR3 DNA: TGTGCCAGTAGGGGAACCGGGACAGCAAATTCACCCCTCCACTTT. Protein: CASRGTGTANSPLHF.